This paragraph covers one T cell receptor (beta chain) sequence. Only a few counts were recorded for this clonotype. Its antigen is not yet known. No much larger clone is present one base from it, and per-base qualities are unavailable. V was cut back by 4 bases and J by 5 bases, leaving a gap of 15 bases between them. Including the terminal cysteine and phenylalanine, the CDR3 comprises 14 residues. CDR3 DNA is the only sequence kept; it has 42 bases, read in frame from the first base. Taken from the germline V gene, the CDR1 and CDR2 loops are SGHDT and YYEEEE. The data derive from a study of spatial heterogeneity in lung cancer (dated by TCRdb to about 2019). Regarding the study in general: Beta-chain transcripts were consistently detected in greater numbers than alpha-chain transcripts, which likely reflects a higher abundance of beta-chain transcripts. In the raw uncorrected reads, each unique combination of TCR and UMI appeared on average more than ten times. In non-small cell lung cancer, the study made a quantitative comparison of TCR alpha and beta repertoires among multiple tumor regions, matched nontumor lung and blood. TCR repertoire features were related to nonsynonymous mutation counts determined by whole-exome sequencing of tumor tissue. Both alpha and beta chains were TCR-sequenced in samples taken at surgery, namely 220 tumor regions, 61 to 65 matched nontumor lung samples and 56 PBMC samples. General conclusions and limits of the study: Ubiquitous expanded tumor TCRs showed up in blood more often at tumor resection than at routine follow-up. Confirming at a functional level the hypothesis that regional TCRs recognize regional mutations was considered to require additional single-cell paired TCR alpha and beta sequencing.

Library creation used 5' RACE. These reads were obtained on a NextSeq 500. In the TCR library protocol, a unique molecular identifier was attached to each TCR cDNA molecule so that PCR and sequencing errors could be corrected. As for the original processing: Decombinator tools were used for TCR identification, UMI-based error correction and CDR3 extraction. Expanded TCRs were defined as those above a frequency of 2 per 1,000, corresponding to the top 1% of the tumor frequency distribution. Renyi diversity was computed with the R vegan package after each repertoire had been subsampled 100 times to 5,000 TCRs. To build CDR3 similarity networks, amino acid triplet string-kernel similarity was used, and CDR3s were connected when their pairwise similarity was above 0.82. In TCRdb, the public reads were trimmed at Q25 with fastp and aligned with MiXCR, with productive beta chains retained. Entries that share a CDR3 protein sequence are merged under the most common genes and DNA. The V and J calls, along with clone size, are taken from TCRdb and not from the paper's own processing. For this sample there are tens of thousands of distinct CDR3 sequences; approximately 18% appear just once. The ten largest clones represent 6.2% of the sample.

Per the publication, the time point label means: sample taken at primary tumor resection. Without any cell sorting, TCR sequencing was performed on whole RNA extracted either from tumor and nontumor lung tissue or from cryopreserved PBMC samples. Samples were obtained from around 72 patients with early-stage, untreated non-small cell lung cancer from the lung TRACERx cohort. Patients were selected for TCR sequencing only if sufficient RNA was available from at least two tumor regions. The rearranged segments are TRBV5-6 and TRBJ1-1, and perhaps TRBD1 as D gene, on 5 matching bases. This clonotype originated in a male donor with early-stage non-small cell lung cancer. Here the sequenced sample was PBMCs, taken at surgery. In nucleotide form, the sequence is TGTGCCAGCAGCGCAGGACGGGGGATGACTGAAGCTTTCTTT. Its amino acids are CASSAGRGMTEAFF.